The 17 T cell receptor beta chains reported below all come from one sample, sequenced in a study of tumor and adjacent non-tumor tissue in lung cancer. A modified ARM-PCR protocol with three rounds of nested PCR amplified TCRbeta. TCRdb ran MiXCR on the multiplex PCR reads and lists one entry per CDR3 protein. The table has approximately 100,000 distinct CDR3 sequences, roughly two thirds seen once. This sample's RNA came from whole unsorted tissue. This non-tumor lung sample came from over 3 cm beyond the tumor edge. The sequencing input was distant non-tumor lung tissue. The receptor set was obtained from a man aged 25-45 years with non-small cell lung cancer.

Details on this clonotype: This may come from a read error, since a much larger clone is one base off. The rearrangement links TRBV12-3 or TRBV12-4 to TRBJ2-1, with unresolved D. The CDR3 spans 12 residues. Trimming cost V 1 base and J 9 bases, with 7 bases left between them. CDR3 in DNA: TGTGCCAGCAGTTTAGAGTCTCCTGAGCAGTTCTTC. Its protein product is CASSLESPEQFF.

A note on this clonotype: The CDR3 does not close with the conserved phenylalanine or tryptophan, likely indicating a read error. The V and J genes are TRBV6-5 and TRBJ2-5; no clear D. With 6 bases removed from V and 1 base from J, the gap between germline ends came to 12 bases. This CDR3 has 14 amino acids. Germline values: CDR1 MNHEY, CDR2 SVGAGI. CDR3 loop: CASRRIATQETQYL. CDR3 coding DNA: TGTGCCAGCAGGCGTATCGCGACCCAAGAGACCCAGTACTTA.

The J gene is TRBJ1-2, the V gene TRBV6-2 or TRBV6-3; D ambiguous. In germline, CDR1 is MNHEY, CDR2 SVGEGT. The CDR3 has 11 amino acids. With 6 bases removed from V and 6 bases from J, the gap between germline ends came to 8 bases. The CDR3 reads CASSPWHGYTF. CDR3 nucleotides: TGTGCCAGCAGCCCCTGGCATGGCTACACCTTC.

Worth noting for this clonotype: One end of the junction does not line up with germline, which may come from a read error. The chain carries TRBV6-4 and TRBJ2-3, with a possible D match to TRBD1 (6 bases). The CDR3 length is 15 residues. Germline V lookup: CDR1 MRHNA, CDR2 SNTAGT. The CDR3: CASGDSGQDTDTQYF. The CDR3 DNA follows: TGTGCCAGCGGTGACTCGGGACAAGACACAGATACGCAGTATTTT.

The V call is TRBV20-1, the J call TRBJ2-5, with 8 positions matching TRBD1. The CDR3 is made up of 13 amino acids. The V segment lost 8 bases and the J segment 7 bases; nucleotides outside the gene matches: 12. In germline, CDR1 is DFQATT, CDR2 SNEGSKA (reference sequence). The CDR3 DNA follows: TGCAGTACTGGACAGGGACTTGCGTGGACCCAGTACTTC. Translating gives CSTGQGLAWTQYF.

The table lists this clonotype with a few counts. A much larger clone lies one base from this, so it may be a read error. The CDR3 sequence is CCVLPGAGPQHF. The CDR3, as DNA: TGCTGCGTCTTGCCAGGTGCCGGGCCCCAGCATTTT. V is TRBV29-1 and J is TRBJ1-5; D remains unclear. Germline CDR1 SQVTM, CDR2 ANQGSEA. The CDR3 totals 12 residues.

This clonotype was seen repeatedly, ten times or more. The V call is TRBV6-2 or TRBV6-3, the J call TRBJ2-3; 9 bases match TRBD2. The germline gives CDR1 MNHEY, CDR2 SVGEGT. J was trimmed by 0 bases and V by 8 bases; bases with no gene match: 9. CDR3 length: 16 residues. The CDR3 nucleotides read TGTGCCAGCCCCCCAGGCAGCGGGGGGAGCACAGATACGCAGTATTTT. Translating gives CASPPGSGGSTDTQYF.

The chain uses TRBV11-2 and TRBJ2-5; no reliable D call. Germline values: CDR1 SGHAT, CDR2 FQNNGV. Trimming left V 8 bases short and J 3 bases short, with 10 bases between. The CDR3 extends over 12 amino acids. The CDR3 sequence is CASAHLEETQYF. The CDR3 bases are TGTGCCAGCGCACACCTCGAAGAGACCCAGTACTTC. The whole variable domain, filled in from reference TRBV11-2 and TRBJ2-5, reads EAGVAQSPRYKIIEKRQSVAFWCNPISGHATLYWYQQILGQGPKLLIQFQNNGVVDDSQLPKDRFSAERLKGVDSTLKIQPAKLEDSAVYLCASAHLEETQYFGPGTRLLVL.

This clonotype was counted ten times or more. This chain connects TRBV6-2 or TRBV6-3 to TRBJ2-4, with D perhaps matching TRBD1 (6 bases). V was shortened by 5 bases and J by 3 bases, with 14 bases between the two germline ends. The germline gives CDR1 MNHEY, CDR2 SVGEGT. The CDR3 extends over 15 amino acids. The DNA of the CDR3 is TGTGCCAGCAGTAATACACCGGGACACAAAAACATTCAGTACTTC. Protein sequence: CASSNTPGHKNIQYF.

The V and J genes are TRBV19 and TRBJ2-7, with 7 positions matching TRBD1. V shed 3 bases and J 8 bases; nucleotides not matched to a gene: 10. Germline V gene lookup returns CDR1 LNHDA and CDR2 SQIVND (reference sequence). The CDR3 sequence is 14 residues long. The CDR3 DNA sequence: TGTGCCAGTAGTATCAGAGTACAGGGGTCCCAGCAGTACTTC. It encodes CASSIRVQGSQQYF.

This clonotype was detected ten times or more. The chain combines TRBV7-8 with TRBJ2-3; D unclear. The length of the CDR3 is 12 residues. V gave up 0 bases and J gave up 4 bases, with 2 bases separating them. CDR1 is SGHVS, CDR2 FQNEAQ, per germline. This CDR3 reads CASSLASDTQYF. For the CDR3, the DNA is TGTGCCAGCAGCTTAGCCTCAGATACGCAGTATTTT.

A remark on this clonotype: A much larger clone lies one base from this, so it may be a read error. V is TRBV21-1 and J is TRBJ1-2. TRBV21-1 is a recognized pseudogene. The CDR3 length is 15 residues. CDR3 in DNA: TGTGCCAGCACCCAGCCGGAGGTAGGGACTGATGGCTACACCTTC. Translation: CASTQPEVGTDGYTF.

This clonotype was observed a single time. This chain uses TRBV11-1 with TRBJ1-1; a possible D gene is TRBD1 (6 bases). V was cut by 2 bases and J by 6 bases, with 16 bases left in between. The CDR3 runs to 15 residues. Looked up from germline, CDR1 is SGHAT and CDR2 is FQDESV (reference sequence). The CDR3 sequence: CASSLWGRLGAEAFF. The CDR3 DNA sequence: TGTGCCAGCAGCTTATGGGGGCGGCTCGGCGCTGAAGCTTTCTTT.

Details on this clonotype: This may be a read error, as it is one base from a much larger clone. The rearrangement uses TRBV6-5 and TRBJ1-3; D is perhaps TRBD1 (6 bases). This CDR3 is built from 14 residues. V lost 6 bases and J 4 bases, leaving 13 bases between the germline ends. The germline gives CDR1 MNHEY, CDR2 SVGAGI. As DNA, the CDR3 is TGTGCCAGCAGACGCAGGGGCCACGGAAACACCATATATTTT. Protein sequence: CASRRRGHGNTIYF.

This clonotype has a count of ten or more. The genes are TRBV6-1 and TRBJ2-3, with 9 bases aligning to TRBD2. The CDR3 totals 16 residues. Per the germline V gene, CDR1 is MNHNS and CDR2 is SASEGT. The V and J ends lost 1 base and 1 base, in that order; junction bases with no gene match: 3. CDR3 sequence: CASSEGAGGGTDTQYF. DNA for the CDR3: TGTGCCAGCAGTGAAGGTGCGGGAGGGGGCACAGATACGCAGTATTTT.

Concerning this clonotype: One base away lies a much larger clone, so this may be a sequencing read error. The chain joins TRBV6-2 or TRBV6-3 to TRBJ2-3; a possible D gene is TRBD1 (6 bases). Germline V gene lookup returns CDR1 MNHEY and CDR2 SVGEGT. The CDR3 is 14 amino acids. Trimming left V 7 bases short and J 5 bases short, with 16 bases between. CDR3 region: CASTLTGRGDTQYF. In nucleotides, the CDR3 is TGTGCCAGCACCTTGACAGGAAGAGGAGATACGCAGTATTTT.

About this clonotype itself: Its ends do not fully match the called genes, so a read error is possible. V and J are TRBV11-2 and TRBJ2-7, with D possibly matching TRBD2 (6 bases). CDR1 and CDR2 from the germline V gene are SGHAT and FQNNGV. The CDR3 sequence is 15 residues long. This CDR3 reads CASSHRRREYYEHYF. As DNA, the CDR3 is TGTGCCAGCAGCCATAGACGGAGGGAGTACTACGAGCATTACTTC.